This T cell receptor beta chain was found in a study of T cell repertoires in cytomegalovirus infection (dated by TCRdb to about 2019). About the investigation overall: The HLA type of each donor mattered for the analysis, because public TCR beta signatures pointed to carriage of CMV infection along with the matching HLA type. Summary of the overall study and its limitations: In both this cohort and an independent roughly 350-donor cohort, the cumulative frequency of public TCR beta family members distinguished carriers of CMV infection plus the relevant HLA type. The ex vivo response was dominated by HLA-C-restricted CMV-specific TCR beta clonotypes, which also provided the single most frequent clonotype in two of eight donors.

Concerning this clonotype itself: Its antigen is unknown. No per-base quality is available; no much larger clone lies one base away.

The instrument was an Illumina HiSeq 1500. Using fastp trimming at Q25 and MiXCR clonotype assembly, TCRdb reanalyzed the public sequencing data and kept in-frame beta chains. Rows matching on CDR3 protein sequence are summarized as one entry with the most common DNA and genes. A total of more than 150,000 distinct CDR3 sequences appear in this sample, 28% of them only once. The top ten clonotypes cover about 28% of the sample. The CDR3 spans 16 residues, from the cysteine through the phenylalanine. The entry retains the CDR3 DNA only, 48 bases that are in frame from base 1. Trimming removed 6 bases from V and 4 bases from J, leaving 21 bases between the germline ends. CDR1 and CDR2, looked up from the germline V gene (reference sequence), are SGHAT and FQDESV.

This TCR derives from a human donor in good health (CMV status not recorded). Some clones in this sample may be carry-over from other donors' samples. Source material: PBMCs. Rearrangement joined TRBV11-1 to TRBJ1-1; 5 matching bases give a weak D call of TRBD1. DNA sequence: TGTGCCAGCAGGGAGGACATAAAATCTTGGGGCACTGAAGCTTTCTTT. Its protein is CASREDIKSWGTEAFF.